This TCR beta chain was captured in a study of shared clonotypes between healthy human individuals. Naive CD8 isolation took CD45RO-negative cells positively selected for CCR7 and excluded terminally differentiated effector memory CD45RA+ cells. This CDR3 has 16 residues. Germline loops: CDR1 SGDLS, CDR2 YYNGEE. V was clipped by 0 bases and J by 3 bases; unmatched bases: 1. The table lists this clone with a count of one. The data were produced by immunoSEQ multiplex PCR, yet TCRdb's version contains in-frame clones alone and is incomplete. The sample has under 1 million clones; more than 85% are singletons.

The sample consisted of naive CD8+ T cells sorted from blood. This clonotype was sampled from a man aged 30 to 45 in good health. The chain carries TRBV9 and TRBJ2-3; 13 bases match TRBD2. The CDR3 region has the DNA TGTGCCAGCAGCGTAGGGACTAGCGGGAGAACAGATACGCAGTATTTT. It translates to CASSVGTSGRTDTQYF.